This TCR beta chain was recovered during a study of beta chain features in type 1 diabetes. This CDR3 is 15 amino acids long. CDR1 is MGHRA, CDR2 YSYEKL, per germline. Trimming pared 0 bases from V and 9 bases from J, leaving 15 bases between. This clone turned up a few times. The antigen is undetermined. Study-wide results and caveats: Over-representation of high TCR-expressing cells was a possible consequence of cDNA sequencing. All four CD4+ subsets from Type 1 diabetes patients carried moderately but significantly shorter TCRB CDR3s.

The isolated RNA, all of it, was reverse transcribed, so expressed TCRB transcripts were what got sequenced. The method was immunoSEQ multiplex PCR; TCRdb's version includes in-frame clones alone and lacks a portion of them. The repertoire includes roughly 730,000 clones, about an eighth of them detected once, and approximately 0.022% sits in the top ten. The chain is built from TRBV4-1 and TRBJ1-5; no clear D gene. The sequenced sample consisted of naive CD4+ T cells from blood. The clonotype was recovered from a man aged 18 to 29 with type 1 diabetes. The CDR3 protein is CASSQEGNTRRPQHF. Written as DNA, the CDR3 is TGCGCCAGCAGCCAAGAGGGGAACACCCGTAGGCCCCAGCATTTT.